The rows below give T cell receptor beta chains drawn from one sample of a study of regulatory T cells in long-lasting Graves disease. TCRdb re-called the multiplex PCR reads with MiXCR, one entry per CDR3 protein. The sample lists a few hundred thousand distinct CDR3 sequences, about a quarter occurring once. Sequenced material: peripheral blood mononuclear cells (PBMCs), taken when the disease was refractory, from a patient treated with antithyroid drugs. The receptors were gathered from a female donor with Graves disease. The CDR3 runs from the conserved cysteine through the conserved F or W. A D gene is named only where the DNA matches it firmly. Clone size appears in some rows only: once, few, many, or a class for an expanded clone.

TRBD1 | . | TRBJ2-7 | TRBV7-9 | 14 | CASAWAGGEPEQYF | TGTGCCAGCGCTTGGGCAGGGGGCGAACCCGAGCAGTACTTC
. | . | TRBJ2-3 | TRBV11-1 | 13 | CASSLVITDTQYF | TGTGCCAGCAGCTTAGTCATCACAGATACGCAGTATTTT
TRBD2 | many | TRBJ2-7 | TRBV28 | 18 | CASSPEPRTSGSQYEQYF | TGTGCCAGCAGTCCTGAGCCGAGAACTAGCGGGAGTCAATACGAGCAGTACTTC
. | many | TRBJ2-5 | TRBV7-8 | 16 | CASSLGSGDVEETQYF | TGTGCCAGCAGCTTAGGTTCAGGGGATGTTGAAGAGACCCAGTACTTC
. | . | TRBJ2-1 | TRBV5-1 | 15 | CASSFTGNSYNEQFF | TGCGCCAGCAGCTTTACAGGGAACTCCTACAATGAGCAGTTCTTC
. | few | TRBJ1-5 | TRBV18 | 14 | CASSLRTLNQPQHF | TGTGCCAGCTCACTACGGACCTTAAATCAGCCCCAGCATTTT
TRBD2 | . | TRBJ2-4 | TRBV27 | 15 | CASSLAGGAKNIQYF | TGTGCCAGCAGTCTAGCGGGGGGGGCCAAAAACATTCAGTACTTC
. | few | TRBJ1-2 | TRBV13 | 19 | CASSLGGAESDGVLHGYTF | TGTGCCAGCAGCTTAGGCGGCGCGGAGAGTGACGGAGTCCTTCATGGCTACACCTTC
. | many | TRBJ1-4 | TRBV7-2 | 15 | CASSLTGITNEKLFF | TGTGCCAGCAGCTTAACGGGGATAACTAATGAAAAACTGTTTTTT
. | many | TRBJ2-7 | TRBV10-3 | 14 | CAISDRDTSYEQYF | TGTGCCATCAGTGACCGGGACACCTCCTACGAGCAGTACTTC
. | many | TRBJ2-2 | TRBV7-2 | 15 | CASSLGGGNTGELFF | TGTGCCAGCAGCTTAGGGGGAGGGAACACCGGGGAGCTGTTTTTT
TRBD2 | . | TRBJ2-7 | TRBV5-1 | 17 | CASSLLSSGISGYEQYF | TGCGCCAGCAGCTTGCTGTCTAGCGGGATTAGCGGCTACGAGCAGTACTTC
. | few | TRBJ1-3 | TRBV7-9 | 13 | CASSPNQGNTIYF | TGTGCCAGCAGCCCTAACCAGGGAAACACCATATATTTT
. | . | TRBJ2-2 | TRBV18 | 14 | CASATGFNTGELFF | TGTGCCAGCGCCACAGGATTCAACACCGGGGAGCTGTTTTTT
. | few | TRBJ2-3 | TRBV2 | 10 | CAGSTDTQYF | TGTGCCGGTAGCACAGATACGCAGTATTTT
TRBD1 | . | TRBJ1-1 | TRBV3-1 | 14 | CASSKYRGPGEAFF | TGTGCCAGCAGCAAATACAGGGGGCCGGGTGAAGCTTTCTTT
. | once | TRBJ1-6 | TRBV2 | 13 | CASDLGANSPLHF | TGTGCCAGCGACCTAGGCGCGAACTCACCCCTCCACTTT
. | . | TRBJ1-1 | TRBV7-9 | 13 | CASTERRSTEAFF | TGTGCCAGCACCGAACGACGGAGCACTGAAGCTTTCTTT
. | . | TRBJ2-7 | TRBV27 | 14 | CASSLVESSYEQYF | TGTGCCAGCAGCCTTGTGGAGAGCTCCTACGAGCAGTACTTC
TRBD1 | . | TRBJ1-2 | TRBV30 | 13 | CAWAGQGAYGYTF | TGTGCCTGGGCGGGACAGGGGGCCTATGGCTACACCTTC
TRBD2 | many | TRBJ2-7 | TRBV6-2/TRBV6-3 | 16 | CASSILRTSGTYEQYF | TGTGCCAGCAGTATACTAAGGACTAGCGGAACCTACGAGCAGTACTTC
. | . | TRBJ1-2 | TRBV30 | 14 | CAWSAGQRSYGYTF | TGTGCCTGGAGTGCAGGGCAACGTAGCTATGGCTACACCTTC
. | . | TRBJ1-1 | TRBV19 | 14 | CASSLEGFGVEAFF | TGTGCCAGTAGTTTGGAGGGGTTCGGTGTTGAAGCTTTCTTT
TRBD1 | . | TRBJ2-2 | TRBV7-9 | 15 | CASSPQGARTGELFF | TGTGCCAGCAGCCCGCAGGGGGCGCGCACCGGGGAGCTGTTTTTT
. | few | TRBJ1-1 | TRBV6-2/TRBV6-3 | 15 | CASSYPRGANTEAFF | TGTGCCAGCAGTTACCCCCGTGGGGCGAACACTGAAGCTTTCTTT
. | . | TRBJ2-7 | TRBV19 | 13 | CASSMGLTYEQYF | TGTGCCAGTAGTATGGGTCTAACCTACGAGCAGTACTTC
. | many | TRBJ1-4 | TRBV18 | 14 | CASSPRGNDEKLFF | TGTGCCAGCTCACCACGGGGGAACGATGAAAAACTGTTTTTT
TRBD2 | . | TRBJ2-7 | TRBV5-1 | 14 | CASTREGSSYEQYF | TGCGCCAGCACTCGGGAGGGGAGCTCCTACGAGCAGTACTTC
TRBD1 | many | TRBJ2-6 | TRBV19 | 17 | CASSRPQGATGANVLTF | TGTGCCAGTAGCCGACCTCAGGGGGCTACGGGGGCCAACGTCCTGACTTTC
. | many | TRBJ2-5 | TRBV7-2 | 11 | CASSLDRTQYF | TGTGCCAGCAGCTTAGATCGGACCCAGTACTTC
. | few | TRBJ1-5 | TRBV6-5 | 16 | CASSYSGGGGNQPQHF | TGTGCCAGCAGTTACTCGGGCGGGGGGGGCAATCAGCCCCAGCATTTT